There are a few counts of the clone carrying this T cell receptor (beta chain). Its antigen remains unidentified. This CDR3 has 12 amino acids. The ends were cut back, 6 bases at V and 1 base at J, with 7 bases in the middle. Germline V gene sequence: CDR1 MNHEY, CDR2 SVGEGT. This specimen belongs to a study of T-cell memory formation after mild COVID-19. Study context: TCR clusters were mostly confined to one donor each.

Study-level findings and limits: Whether second-wave clones peaking at day 37 were SARS-CoV-2 specific went unconfirmed. Among clones contracting day 15 to 85, CD4/CD8 was balanced, whereas later expanders leaned CD4+.

Constant-segment primers served in 5'RACE that generated TCR alpha and TCR beta cDNA libraries bearing sample barcodes and UMIs. MiXCR, applied by TCRdb to the 5' RACE reads, yields one record per CDR3 protein. The sample records around 470,000 distinct CDR3 sequences, roughly 20% being singletons. Material: PBMCs or a T cell subset sorted from them (not recorded which). The receptor's source is an adult woman who had mild COVID-19 (a few samples of this study predate the infection). Cell type and time point are not known. The J gene is TRBJ2-7, the V gene TRBV6-2 or TRBV6-3; D ambiguous. Here the CDR3 reads CASRDPSYEQYF. For the CDR3, the DNA is TGTGCCAGCAGAGACCCTTCCTACGAGCAGTACTTC.